The 16 T cell receptor beta chains in this list originate from one sample, sequenced in a study of PD-L1 blockade in urothelial cancer. Assay: immunoSEQ multiplex PCR; the TCRdb copy retains only in-frame clones and omits some. The sample lists fewer than 950 clones, roughly 35% seen once, with 11% in the top ten. The sample in question was tumor tissue, obtained before atezolizumab (anti-PD-L1) treatment. The receptors were gathered from a man between 50 and 59 years old with urothelial cancer.

The chain links TRBV12-5 to TRBJ1-1; 9 bases match TRBD1. This CDR3 is 13 amino acids long. The V segment lost 6 bases and the J segment 4 bases; nucleotides outside the gene matches: 3. Germline CDR1 reads LGHNT; CDR2 reads FRNRAP. CDR3 DNA sequence: TGTGCTAGTGGGGTACAGGGGGCCACTGAAGCTTTCTTT. Protein product: CASGVQGATEAFF.

The chain joins TRBV19 to TRBJ2-3; D gene ambiguous. This CDR3 is 15 amino acids long. CDR1 and CDR2 from the germline V gene are LNHDA and SQIVND (reference sequence). The V and J ends lost 3 bases and 2 bases respectively, with 12 bases between them. CDR3 in DNA: TGTGCCAGTAGTATCGCTGGGATTTACACAGATACGCAGTATTTT. Amino acids: CASSIAGIYTDTQYF.

The rearrangement uses TRBV25-1 and TRBJ1-4; 9 bases are a match to TRBD1. This CDR3 contains 13 residues. V was clipped by 6 bases and J by 8 bases; unmatched bases: 4. Germline lookup yields CDR1 MGHDK and CDR2 SYGVNS. The CDR3 loop is CASRGTGPEKLFF. The CDR3 coding sequence is TGTGCCAGCAGAGGGACAGGGCCGGAAAAACTGTTTTTT.

The rearrangement links TRBV29-1 to TRBJ2-5; D perhaps matches TRBD2 (5 bases). The J call may be faulty, since TRBJ2-7 better matches the DNA end. Looked up from germline, CDR1 is SQVTM and CDR2 is ANQGSEA. The CDR3 runs to 12 residues. Here the CDR3 reads CSVRTDSYEQYF. CDR3 in DNA: TGCAGCGTGCGGACTGATTCCTACGAGCAGTACTTC.

This sequence joins TRBV14 and TRBJ2-1, with 11 bases lining up with TRBD2. V was pared by 1 base and J by 10 bases, with 6 bases of the junction left unmatched. This CDR3 has 15 amino acids. Germline V gene lookup returns CDR1 SGHDN and CDR2 FVKESK. CDR3 amino acids: CASSQVLAGGGEQFF. The DNA of the CDR3 is TGTGCCAGCAGCCAAGTCCTAGCGGGGGGAGGGGAGCAGTTCTTC. The full variable domain, rest sourced from reference TRBV14 and TRBJ2-1, is EAGVTQFPSHSVIEKGQTVTLRCDPISGHDNLYWYRRVMGKEIKFLLHFVKESKQDESGMPNNRFLAERTGGTYSTLKVQPAELEDSGVYFCASSQVLAGGGEQFFGPGTRLTVL.

The chain is built from TRBV19 and TRBJ2-7; D ambiguous. The CDR3 loop spans 14 amino acids. CDR1 and CDR2 (germline): LNHDA, SQIVND (reference sequence). V lost 9 bases to trimming and J lost 1 base, with 16 bases between them. CDR3 loop: CASQKGLGSYEQYF. The CDR3 nucleotides are TGTGCCAGCCAGAAGGGCCTGGGGTCCTACGAGCAGTACTTC.

The table lists this clone with a few counts. The chain couples TRBV28 to TRBJ1-2; possible D gene TRBD1, 5 bases. CDR3 length: 13 residues. V dropped 7 bases and J dropped 2 bases, with 11 bases sitting between them. Germline CDR1 MDHEN, CDR2 SYDVKM. CDR3 sequence reads: CASTLGVNYGYTF. In nucleotides, the CDR3 is TGTGCCAGCACCCTAGGGGTCAACTATGGCTACACCTTC.

This clone was seen a few times. The V call is TRBV28, the J call TRBJ1-1; D ambiguous. From germline, CDR1 is MDHEN and CDR2 SYDVKM. Between the trimmed V and J ends, which lost 3 bases and 5 bases, there was a span of 10 bases. The CDR3 covers 13 residues. The CDR3 spells CASSLPQITEAFF. The DNA for the CDR3 is TGTGCCAGCAGTTTGCCCCAGATTACTGAAGCTTTCTTT.

The chain uses TRBV18 and TRBJ1-3; TRBD1 might be the D (5 bases). The CDR3 has 14 amino acids. Germline V lookup: CDR1 KGHSH, CDR2 LQKENI. V was pared by 5 bases and J by 6 bases, with 14 bases between. CDR3 loop: CASSSTAFQNTIYF. The DNA for the CDR3 is TGTGCCAGCTCATCGACAGCCTTCCAAAACACCATATATTTT.

By share of the sample, this clone is medium-sized. This rearrangement joins TRBV6-8 to TRBJ1-1; 7 bases fit TRBD1. The CDR3 totals 14 residues. Trimming cost V 6 bases and J 2 bases; bases outside gene matches: 6. Germline CDR1 is MNHGY and CDR2 is SAAAGT. The CDR3 here is CASRGDSGNTEAFF. The CDR3, as DNA: TGTGCCAGCAGAGGGGACAGCGGAAACACTGAAGCTTTCTTT.

The chain links TRBV19 to TRBJ1-6; no firm D call. The germline CDR1 and CDR2 sequences are LNHDA and SQIVND (reference sequence). Trimming took off 8 bases at V and 8 bases at J, with 10 bases between the two ends. This CDR3 contains 12 residues. The CDR3: CASRFRDSPLHF. Here the CDR3 DNA reads TGTGCCAGTCGATTCCGTGATTCACCCCTCCACTTT.

The CDR3, as DNA: TGTGCCAGCAGCCAAGGGCGCGGGAGCTCTGGAAACACCATATATTTT. Protein sequence: CASSQGRGSSGNTIYF. The rearrangement uses TRBV11-3 and TRBJ1-3; D gene ambiguous. Trimming left V 5 bases short and J 0 bases short, with 14 bases between. From germline, CDR1 is SGHNT and CDR2 YENEEA. The CDR3 has 16 amino acids.

The V gene is TRBV30, the J gene TRBJ1-1; D is unresolved. This CDR3 region has 12 residues. CDR1 GTSNPN and CDR2 SVGIG come from the germline V gene (reference sequence). The V end was cut by 2 bases, the J end by 0 bases, with 4 bases between. The CDR3 loop reads CAWSKMNTEAFF. The DNA for the CDR3 is TGTGCCTGGAGTAAAATGAACACTGAAGCTTTCTTT.

This clone was seen more than once but under ten times. CDR3 sequence: CASSLYPGRMNTEAFF. The CDR3 region has the DNA TGTGCCAGCAGCCTTTACCCGGGACGGATGAACACTGAAGCTTTCTTT. The V and J genes are TRBV9 and TRBJ1-1; D perhaps matches TRBD1 (5 bases). Germline assignment: CDR1 SGDLS and CDR2 YYNGEE. The V end lost 4 bases, the J end lost 0 bases, and 16 bases lay between the germline ends. The CDR3 totals 16 residues.

The V call is TRBV19, the J call TRBJ1-1; D ambiguous. V lost 9 bases and J 1 base, leaving 12 bases between the germline ends. CDR1 and CDR2 from the germline V gene are LNHDA and SQIVND (reference sequence). This CDR3 has 13 amino acids. The CDR3: CASDTPANTEAFF. The CDR3 coding sequence is TGTGCCAGCGACACCCCAGCGAACACTGAAGCTTTCTTT.

This clone ranks as medium-sized. The CDR3 reads CASSFGTGGDNTEAFF. The DNA for the CDR3 is TGTGCCAGCAGCTTTGGGACAGGGGGCGATAACACTGAAGCTTTCTTT. This chain joins TRBV11-3 and TRBJ1-1, with TRBD1 matching 12 bases. Germline V gene lookup returns CDR1 SGHNT and CDR2 YENEEA. V shed 3 bases and J 2 bases; nucleotides not matched to a gene: 4. The CDR3 length is 16 residues.